This is a list of T cell receptor beta chains from one sample in a study of CD8 T cells in Susac syndrome. TCRdb called the immunoSEQ multiplex PCR reads again in MiXCR, with one record for every CDR3 protein. The sample carries roughly 150,000 distinct CDR3 sequences, 90% to 95% recorded once. Input material: CD8+ T cells from PBMCs. The receptors stem from a human donor with multiple sclerosis. Each CDR3 is given with its conserved first and last residue. A D gene is named only where the DNA matches it firmly. Only some rows state a clone size, as once, few, many or a class for expanded clones.

TRBD2 | - | TRBJ2-3 | TRBV9 | CASSATSGRTDTQYF
- | - | TRBJ2-1 | TRBV25-1 | CASSEIGGADEQFF
- | - | TRBJ1-4 | TRBV25-1 | CASSEPDSRKLFF
- | - | TRBJ1-1 | TRBV6-6 | CASSYAEGDTEAFF
- | - | TRBJ2-7 | TRBV2 | CASRGAEQYF
- | - | TRBJ2-5 | TRBV25-1 | CAYRDLQETQYF
- | - | TRBJ2-3 | TRBV5-1 | CASSLGTGQYF
- | - | TRBJ2-1 | TRBV11-1 | CASSLGANSYNEQFF
- | - | TRBJ2-2 | TRBV7-8 | CASSLGQGIGELFF
- | - | TRBJ2-4 | TRBV5-1 | CASSPRPGSTKNIQYF
- | - | TRBJ2-2 | TRBV6-5 | CASGIGGELFF
- | once | TRBJ1-2 | TRBV20-1 | CSAREDSLLANYGYTF
TRBD1 | once | TRBJ2-1 | TRBV9 | CASSVGDRNEQFF
- | once | TRBJ1-1 | TRBV2 | CASSEGGRGNTEAFF
TRBD1 | - | TRBJ1-1 | TRBV7-9 | CASVPVPQGDTEAFF
TRBD1 | - | TRBJ2-5 | TRBV30 | CAWRPGTDYRTQYF
TRBD1 | once | TRBJ2-7 | TRBV5-6 | CASSFGTGGMVGDEQYF
TRBD2 | - | TRBJ2-1 | TRBV3-1 | CASSQDFGLAEYNEQFF
- | - | TRBJ2-7 | TRBV19 | CASSIREDSSYEQYF
- | - | TRBJ2-2 | TRBV5-6 | CASSSVGSTLDIQTNTGELFF
TRBD2 | - | TRBJ2-1 | TRBV7-2 | CASPGGLAGYNEQFF
TRBD2 | - | TRBJ2-7 | TRBV7-9 | CASSPLGGPNSYEQYF
- | - | TRBJ2-5 | TRBV11-2 | CASSLVELLQETQYF
TRBD2 | - | TRBJ2-3 | TRBV20-1 | CSARPGGIRADTQYF
- | - | TRBJ1-3 | TRBV5-4 | CASTFRGSGNTIYF
TRBD2 | - | TRBJ2-1 | TRBV9 | CASSVSGGNINEQFF
- | - | TRBJ2-5 | TRBV13 | CASSSTLSDRETQYF
TRBD2 | - | TRBJ2-4 | TRBV3-1 | CASSPPSGDKYF
- | - | TRBJ1-6 | TRBV24-1 | CATSRGGDSPLHF
TRBD1 | - | TRBJ2-7 | TRBV29-1 | CSVGGTGVRQEQYF
TRBD1 | - | TRBJ2-2 | TRBV12-3/TRBV12-4 | CASRGLQGRNTGELFF
- | - | TRBJ2-1 | TRBV9 | CASSVSRKGDRHEQFF
- | - | TRBJ2-1 | TRBV13 | CASSSDVDEQFF
TRBD2 | - | TRBJ2-3 | TRBV12-3/TRBV12-4 | CASGGGRDTQYF
TRBD1 | - | TRBJ1-6 | TRBV14 | CASSQVGQGNSPLHF
TRBD1 | - | TRBJ2-1 | TRBV29-1 | CSAGQGIENEQFF
- | - | TRBJ2-3 | TRBV20-1 | CSARGLPLQITDTQYF
TRBD1 | - | TRBJ1-5 | TRBV29-1 | CSVRGQGTDSNQPQHF
TRBD1 | - | TRBJ2-1 | TRBV29-1 | CSASPPPTGGSGEQFF
- | - | TRBJ1-5 | TRBV2 | CASRLYNNQPQHF
- | - | TRBJ2-2 | TRBV5-6 | CASSLGETNTGELFF
- | - | TRBJ2-3 | TRBV27 | CASSLGVGTQYF
- | - | TRBJ2-3 | TRBV29-1 | CSVWGLAGLSTDTQYF
TRBD2 | - | TRBJ2-3 | TRBV24-1 | CATSDLGTSGGARRTDTQYF
TRBD1 | - | TRBJ1-2 | TRBV27 | CASRETGWGGYTF
- | - | TRBJ2-5 | TRBV19 | CASSIGGVLGQETQYF
- | - | TRBJ2-5 | TRBV29-1 | CSAPAAPGTQYF
TRBD2 | - | TRBJ2-7 | TRBV15 | CATSREPGTRNEQYF
- | - | TRBJ1-1 | TRBV7-6 | CASSLSQGSTEAFF
- | - | TRBJ2-6 | TRBV5-1 | CASSSWISGANVLTF
TRBD1 | - | TRBJ2-4 | TRBV7-9 | CASTPGTGRNIQYF
- | - | TRBJ2-6 | TRBV18 | CASSPIPGAGPSGANVLTF
TRBD2 | - | TRBJ2-1 | TRBV3-1 | CASSQEYRGGSYNEQFF
- | - | TRBJ1-1 | TRBV6-4 | CASSEAVNTEAFF
- | - | TRBJ1-4 | TRBV9 | CASSVGGSVNEKLFF
- | - | TRBJ2-3 | TRBV29-1 | CSAPGGNTQYF
TRBD1 | - | TRBJ1-5 | TRBV4-3 | CASSPGGNIAEEPQHF
- | - | TRBJ2-2 | TRBV29-1 | CSVLLAETGELFF
TRBD2 | - | TRBJ2-5 | TRBV7-8 | CASLRSYRRGVQETQYF
TRBD2 | once | TRBJ2-3 | TRBV9 | CASSALSGGATDTQYF